The sequence of this T cell receptor (beta chain) was determined in a study of T cell responses to AZD1222 COVID-19 vaccine. Study conclusions and caveats: Donors skewed white British and female; clonal diversity was possibly underestimated.

Sequencing was performed with immunoSEQ multiplex PCR; in TCRdb, only in-frame clones are kept and a portion is missing. The sample lists 150,000 to 200,000 clones; approximately 94% were seen once. CDR3 size: 15 residues. Germline CDR1 and CDR2: SGHRS and YFSETQ. With 1 base removed from V and 0 bases from J, the gap between germline ends came to 8 bases. Pooling of second doses given at about 4 or about 12 weeks was done. Note on this clone: Its antigen is unknown.

V gene TRBV5-1 combines with J gene TRBJ2-1; D uncertain. The receptor was isolated from an adult who received the AZD1222 COVID-19 vaccine. The sample here was peripheral blood, taken 28 days after the second AZD1222 dose. The DNA of the CDR3 is TGCGCCAGCAGCTTGAACAAACCCTCCTACAATGAGCAGTTCTTC. This codes for CASSLNKPSYNEQFF. Combining the CDR3 with reference TRBV5-1 and TRBJ2-1 gives the whole variable domain KAGVTQTPRYLIKTRGQQVTLSCSPISGHRSVSWYQQTPGQGLQFLFEYFSETQRNKGNFPGRFSGRQFSNSRSEMNVSTLELGDSALYLCASSLNKPSYNEQFFGPGTRLTVL.